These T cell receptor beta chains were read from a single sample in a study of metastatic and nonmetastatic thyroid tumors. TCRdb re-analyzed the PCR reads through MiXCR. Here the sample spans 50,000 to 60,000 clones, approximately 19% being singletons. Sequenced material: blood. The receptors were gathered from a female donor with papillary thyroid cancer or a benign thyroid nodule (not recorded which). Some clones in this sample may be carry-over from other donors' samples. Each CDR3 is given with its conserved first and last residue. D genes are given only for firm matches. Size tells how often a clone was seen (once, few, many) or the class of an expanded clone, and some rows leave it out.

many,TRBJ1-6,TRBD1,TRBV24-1,CATSDLHIPQGWSVVYNSPLHF,TGTGCCACCAGTGATTTGCACATACCACAGGGGTGGTCCGTGGTCTATAATTCACCCCTCCACTTT
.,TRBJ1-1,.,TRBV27,CASSLGVGSEAFF,TGTGCCAGCAGTTTGGGGGTTGGGAGTGAAGCTTTCTTT
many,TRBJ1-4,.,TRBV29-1,CSVVGQVDEKLFF,TGCAGCGTTGTTGGGCAGGTGGACGAAAAACTGTTTTTT
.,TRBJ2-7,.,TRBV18,CASSPRDDLYEQYF,TGTGCCAGCTCACCCCGGGACGACCTCTACGAGCAGTACTTC
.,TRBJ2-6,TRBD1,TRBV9,CASSFLDRGPGANVLTF,TGTGCCAGCAGCTTCCTAGACAGGGGTCCTGGGGCCAACGTCCTGACTTTC
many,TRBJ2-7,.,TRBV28,CATSGLAYEQYF,TGTGCCACCTCAGGGCTTGCCTACGAGCAGTACTTC
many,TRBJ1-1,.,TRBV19,CASSIEGTEAFF,TGTGCCAGTAGTATAGAGGGCACTGAAGCTTTCTTT
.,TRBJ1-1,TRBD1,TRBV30,CAWSRDRESKAFF,TGTGCCTGGAGCCGGGACAGGGAATCTAAAGCTTTCTTT
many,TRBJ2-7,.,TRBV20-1,CSAWKDSYEQYF,TGCAGTGCTTGGAAGGACTCCTACGAGCAGTACTTC
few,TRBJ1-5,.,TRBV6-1,CASREGQSNQPQNF,TGTGCCAGCAGGGAAGGACAGAGCAATCAGCCCCAGAATTTT
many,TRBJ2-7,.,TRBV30,CAWSVGPYEQYF,TGTGCCTGGAGTGTTGGTCCCTACGAGCAGTACTTC
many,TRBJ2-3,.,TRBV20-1,CSARDSEGGTDTQYF,TGCAGTGCTAGAGATAGCGAGGGAGGCACAGATACGCAGTATTTT
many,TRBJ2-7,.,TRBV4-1,CASSQRAPTQQGFYEQYF,TGCGCCAGCAGCCAACGAGCCCCCACGCAACAAGGGTTCTACGAGCAGTACTTC
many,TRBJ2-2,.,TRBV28,CASRHERQDLVTVELFF,TGTGCCAGCAGACACGAACGACAGGATTTGGTTACGGTAGAGCTGTTTTTT
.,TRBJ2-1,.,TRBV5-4,CASSFAGIPYNEQFF,TGTGCCAGCAGCTTCGCGGGGATTCCTTACAATGAGCAGTTCTTC
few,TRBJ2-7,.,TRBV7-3,CASSQGGQGHEQYF,TGTGCCAGCAGCCAAGGAGGGCAGGGCCACGAGCAGTACTTC
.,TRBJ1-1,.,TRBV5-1,CASSFNGGFDTEAFF,TGCGCCAGCAGCTTTAACGGGGGCTTTGACACTGAAGCTTTCTTT